This is a list of T cell receptor beta chains from one sample in a study of cytomegalovirus exposure and HLA in healthy donors. TCRdb keeps only in-frame clones here, not all; method: immunoSEQ multiplex PCR. This sample yields under 150,000 clones, of which roughly 80% are seen a single time; roughly 4% belongs to the top ten. The specimen sequenced was PBMCs. The receptors were gathered from a woman aged 40 to 49 in good health and CMV-seronegative. CDR3s include the opening cysteine and the closing phenylalanine or tryptophan. Fields, in order: CDR3 protein, CDR3 DNA, J gene, V gene, D gene, clone size. A D gene is named only where the DNA matches it firmly. Clone size is not always given. Where it is, it says once, few, many or a class for expanded clones.

CDR3aa: CAIRADRDSPLHF
CDR3nt: TGTGCCATCAGGGCCGACAGGGATTCACCCCTCCACTTT
j_gene: TRBJ1-6
v_gene: TRBV10-3
d_gene: TRBD1
abundance: NA

CDR3aa: CASTAPRVRGNSPLHF
CDR3nt: TGTGCCAGCACCGCCCCGAGAGTCCGGGGAAATTCACCCCTCCACTTT
j_gene: TRBJ1-6
v_gene: TRBV5-6
d_gene: NA
abundance: NA

CDR3aa: CASSLGRQNTEAFF
CDR3nt: TGTGCCAGCAGCTTAGGCCGACAGAACACTGAAGCTTTCTTT
j_gene: TRBJ1-1
v_gene: TRBV13
d_gene: NA
abundance: NA

CDR3aa: CASSPRDSVYEQYF
CDR3nt: TGTGCCAGCAGCCCGCGGGACAGTGTCTACGAGCAGTACTTC
j_gene: TRBJ2-7
v_gene: TRBV7-8
d_gene: NA
abundance: NA

CDR3aa: CASSLAASGSYEQYF
CDR3nt: TGCGCCAGCAGCTTGGCGGCTAGCGGGAGCTACGAGCAGTACTTC
j_gene: TRBJ2-7
v_gene: TRBV5-1
d_gene: TRBD2
abundance: NA

CDR3aa: CASTHVSSSYEQYF
CDR3nt: TGCGCCAGCACCCACGTGTCTAGCTCCTACGAGCAGTACTTC
j_gene: TRBJ2-7
v_gene: TRBV10-2
d_gene: NA
abundance: few

CDR3aa: CATSRDAGRVVTGELFF
CDR3nt: TGTGCCACCAGCAGAGATGCAGGCAGGGTGGTCACCGGGGAGCTGTTTTTT
j_gene: TRBJ2-2
v_gene: TRBV15
d_gene: NA
abundance: NA

CDR3aa: CASSVSRTGLNTEAFF
CDR3nt: TGTGCCAGCAGCGTATCAAGGACAGGGCTGAACACTGAAGCTTTCTTT
j_gene: TRBJ1-1
v_gene: TRBV9
d_gene: TRBD1
abundance: few

CDR3aa: CASSIGGVWGAGNQPQHF
CDR3nt: TGTGCCAGTAGTATAGGGGGGGTTTGGGGCGCGGGCAATCAGCCCCAGCATTTT
j_gene: TRBJ1-5
v_gene: TRBV19
d_gene: NA
abundance: NA

CDR3aa: CSAAETGRSYGYTF
CDR3nt: TGCAGCGCCGCCGAAACAGGGCGTTCCTATGGCTACACCTTC
j_gene: TRBJ1-2
v_gene: TRBV29-1
d_gene: NA
abundance: NA

CDR3aa: CSVADGGDWNTEAFF
CDR3nt: TGCAGCGTTGCCGACGGAGGGGATTGGAACACTGAAGCTTTCTTT
j_gene: TRBJ1-1
v_gene: TRBV29-1
d_gene: NA
abundance: NA

CDR3aa: CASAGLAMNTGELFF
CDR3nt: TGCGCCAGCGCGGGACTAGCGATGAACACCGGGGAGCTGTTTTTT
j_gene: TRBJ2-2
v_gene: TRBV10-1
d_gene: TRBD2
abundance: once

CDR3aa: CASRRASSEAFF
CDR3nt: TGTGCCAGCAGGAGGGCAAGCTCTGAAGCTTTCTTT
j_gene: TRBJ1-1
v_gene: TRBV6-1
d_gene: NA
abundance: NA

CDR3aa: CATSRDPKQAYEQYF
CDR3nt: TGTGCCACCAGCAGAGACCCCAAACAGGCCTACGAGCAGTACTTC
j_gene: TRBJ2-7
v_gene: TRBV15
d_gene: NA
abundance: NA

CDR3aa: CASSLGTGYYEQYF
CDR3nt: TGTGCCAGCAGCTTGGGGACAGGGTACTACGAGCAGTACTTC
j_gene: TRBJ2-7
v_gene: TRBV7-2
d_gene: TRBD1
abundance: NA

CDR3aa: CASSSGGQGVRYGYTF
CDR3nt: TGTGCCAGCAGCTCAGGGGGCCAGGGGGTTCGGTATGGCTACACCTTC
j_gene: TRBJ1-2
v_gene: TRBV7-2
d_gene: TRBD1
abundance: NA

CDR3aa: CASSLEGGYSTEAFF
CDR3nt: TGTGCCAGCAGCTTAGAAGGGGGCTATAGCACTGAAGCTTTCTTT
j_gene: TRBJ1-1
v_gene: TRBV7-6
d_gene: TRBD1
abundance: NA

CDR3aa: CASSPRMVTATGELFF
CDR3nt: TGTGCCAGCAGCCCACGTATGGTGACAGCCACCGGGGAGCTGTTTTTT
j_gene: TRBJ2-2
v_gene: TRBV9
d_gene: NA
abundance: NA

CDR3aa: CASSLGARGAIFEQFF
CDR3nt: TGTGCCAGCAGCTTAGGAGCCCGGGGGGCCATATTTGAGCAGTTCTTC
j_gene: TRBJ2-1
v_gene: TRBV7-2
d_gene: NA
abundance: NA

CDR3aa: CAISGSMTGGTEAFF
CDR3nt: TGTGCCATCAGTGGCAGTATGACAGGGGGCACTGAAGCTTTCTTT
j_gene: TRBJ1-1
v_gene: TRBV10-3
d_gene: TRBD1
abundance: NA

CDR3aa: CASSYLGQGSGYTF
CDR3nt: TGTGCCAGCAGCTACCTCGGACAGGGTAGCGGCTACACCTTC
j_gene: TRBJ1-2
v_gene: TRBV5-6
d_gene: TRBD1
abundance: NA

CDR3aa: CASSEGGPYEQYF
CDR3nt: TGTGCCAGCAGTGAAGGAGGTCCCTACGAGCAGTACTTC
j_gene: TRBJ2-7
v_gene: TRBV6-1
d_gene: NA
abundance: NA

CDR3aa: CASRPSGLGYNEQFF
CDR3nt: TGTGCCAGCCGACCCTCGGGACTAGGGTACAATGAGCAGTTCTTC
j_gene: TRBJ2-1
v_gene: TRBV27
d_gene: TRBD2
abundance: NA

CDR3aa: CASSLEGGGPYEQYF
CDR3nt: TGTGCCAGCAGCTTAGAGGGTGGAGGACCCTACGAGCAGTACTTC
j_gene: TRBJ2-7
v_gene: TRBV7-2
d_gene: NA
abundance: NA

CDR3aa: CASGLALGGVKNEQYF
CDR3nt: TGTGCTAGTGGTTTGGCCCTCGGGGGGGTCAAGAACGAGCAGTACTTC
j_gene: TRBJ2-7
v_gene: TRBV12-5
d_gene: TRBD2
abundance: NA

CDR3aa: CASSSLTGSRGVNTEAFF
CDR3nt: TGTGCCAGCAGTTCCCTGACAGGGTCTAGAGGGGTGAACACTGAAGCTTTCTTT
j_gene: TRBJ1-1
v_gene: TRBV28
d_gene: TRBD1
abundance: NA

CDR3aa: CASETSGRAAGEQYF
CDR3nt: TGTGCCAGCGAGACTAGCGGGAGGGCTGCGGGCGAGCAGTACTTC
j_gene: TRBJ2-7
v_gene: TRBV2
d_gene: TRBD2
abundance: NA

CDR3aa: CASSLGQVNTEAFF
CDR3nt: TGTGCCAGCAGCTTAGGACAGGTGAACACTGAAGCTTTCTTT
j_gene: TRBJ1-1
v_gene: TRBV7-9
d_gene: NA
abundance: NA

CDR3aa: CASSLAISGRSGGELFF
CDR3nt: TGTGCCAGCAGCTTAGCGATTAGCGGGAGATCCGGCGGGGAGCTGTTTTTT
j_gene: TRBJ2-2
v_gene: TRBV7-2
d_gene: TRBD2
abundance: NA

CDR3aa: CASSSSGTTHEAFF
CDR3nt: TGTGCCAGCAGCTCGTCAGGGACTACCCACGAAGCTTTCTTT
j_gene: TRBJ1-1
v_gene: TRBV5-4
d_gene: NA
abundance: NA

CDR3aa: CASSQGRGGAMNTEAFF
CDR3nt: TGTGCCAGCAGCCAAGGGAGGGGGGGAGCCATGAACACTGAAGCTTTCTTT
j_gene: TRBJ1-1
v_gene: TRBV14
d_gene: NA
abundance: NA